This is a list of T cell receptor beta chains from one sample in a study of immune evolution from preneoplasia to lung adenocarcinoma. Libraries were prepared by immunoSEQ multiplex PCR; TCRdb keeps only in-frame clonotypes and omits some of them. In the table there are about 15,000 clones, roughly 77% of which are singletons. The sequenced sample was FFPE minimally invasive lung adenocarcinoma tissue. The receptors shown here come from a person aged 55-80 years with lung adenocarcinoma. CDR3s include the opening cysteine and the closing phenylalanine or tryptophan. The D gene is left open where the match is weak. Clone size is given for some rows only: seen once, a few or many times, or a class if the clone is expanded.

V	size	J	D	DNA	CDR3
TRBV9	.	TRBJ2-1	TRBD2	TGTGCCAGCAGCGTCGCCGGGACTAGCGGGCTAGGTGAGCAGTTCTTC	CASSVAGTSGLGEQFF
TRBV19	.	TRBJ1-5	.	TGTGCCAGTAGTATCTCAGGCTCGCCCCAGCATTTT	CASSISGSPQHF
TRBV11-1	.	TRBJ2-3	TRBD2	TGTGCCAGCAGCTTCCTGAGTAGACTAGCGGGGTCCGATACGCAGTATTTT	CASSFLSRLAGSDTQYF
TRBV5-1	.	TRBJ2-7	.	TGCGCCAGCAGCACCGGGACGATCTACGAGCAGTACTTC	CASSTGTIYEQYF
TRBV11-1	.	TRBJ2-1	TRBD2	TGTGCCAGCAGCTTAAGGGGAATAGCGGGAGGGTCCTACAATGAGCAGTTCTTC	CASSLRGIAGGSYNEQFF
TRBV6-5	.	TRBJ1-4	.	TGTGCCAGCAGTTTCATTGTGAATGAAAAACTGTTTTTT	CASSFIVNEKLFF
TRBV7-9	.	TRBJ2-7	TRBD1	TGTGCCAGCAGCCGACAGGGCGAGCAGTACTTC	CASSRQGEQYF
TRBV4-1	.	TRBJ1-2	TRBD1	TGCGCCAGCAGCCAAAGGACAGGGTTTATTGGCTACACCTTC	CASSQRTGFIGYTF
TRBV11-3	.	TRBJ2-5	.	TGTGCCAGCACCTTGTCGGGGACCCAGTACTTC	CASTLSGTQYF
TRBV10-3	.	TRBJ2-2	.	TGTGCCATCAGTGACCCGGGACAGAACACCGGGGAGCTGTTTTTT	CAISDPGQNTGELFF
TRBV7-2	.	TRBJ2-1	TRBD2	TGTGCCAGCAGCAGGGCCGGGACTAGCAATGAGCAGTTCTTC	CASSRAGTSNEQFF
TRBV10-3	.	TRBJ1-3	.	TGTGCCATCAGTGAGTCGTGGGGATCTGGAAACACCATATATTTT	CAISESWGSGNTIYF
TRBV20-1	.	TRBJ2-3	.	TGCAGTGCTAGAAGATTAGATACGCAGTATTTT	CSARRLDTQYF
TRBV11-2	few	TRBJ2-1	.	TGTGCCAGCAGCCCCGAATACAATGAGCAGTTCTTC	CASSPEYNEQFF
TRBV6-5	.	TRBJ2-7	.	TGTGCCAGCGGGGTTAGGGACTCCGCCTCTAAGCAGTACTTC	CASGVRDSASKQYF
TRBV7-2	.	TRBJ2-1	.	TGTGCCAGCAGCTTAGCGCAACAGGGACACAATGAGCAGTTCTTC	CASSLAQQGHNEQFF
TRBV30	.	TRBJ2-3	TRBD1	TGTGCCTGGTCTAAGGGGGCGGATACGCAGTATTTT	CAWSKGADTQYF
TRBV7-9	.	TRBJ2-5	.	TGTGCCAGCAGCTATGTCTTTGGGCGGGAGACCCAGTACTTC	CASSYVFGRETQYF
TRBV7-9	.	TRBJ1-1	TRBD1	TGTGCCAGCAGCTTGGGTAGGGGGCGTGAGGTTGAAGCTTTCTTT	CASSLGRGREVEAFF
TRBV29-1	.	TRBJ2-1	.	TGCAGCGTTGAAAATTTGGGCACAGGGAGTAGTTACAATGAGCAGTTCTTC	CSVENLGTGSSYNEQFF
TRBV7-3	.	TRBJ1-3	.	TGTGCCAGCAGACCCCCTGGCGCCTATGGGGGTGGCAGATTACCCTCTGGAAACACCATATATTTT	CASRPPGAYGGGRLPSGNTIYF
TRBV6-6	.	TRBJ2-2	.	TGTGCCAGCAGTTACTCGAGTGGAATCGGGGAGCTGTTTTTT	CASSYSSGIGELFF
TRBV7-2	.	TRBJ2-5	.	TGTGCCAGCAGCCACCTCCGTTGGGAGCAGTACTTC	CASSHLRWEQYF
TRBV9	once	TRBJ1-2	.	TGTGCCAGCAGCGTAGAATTAGGCTTTACCTATGGCTACACCTTC	CASSVELGFTYGYTF
TRBV11-3	.	TRBJ2-2	TRBD2	TGTGCCAGCAGCTTAAGCGGGGTAGACACCGGGGAGCTGTTTTTT	CASSLSGVDTGELFF
TRBV5-8	.	TRBJ1-6	.	TGTGCCAGCAGTTGGAGTCGGGGAAGCTCCTATAATTCACCCCTCCACTTT	CASSWSRGSSYNSPLHF
TRBV30	.	TRBJ2-5	.	TGTGCCTGGGGTCAGAAAGAGACCCAGTACTTC	CAWGQKETQYF
TRBV11-1	.	TRBJ1-1	TRBD1	TGTGCCAGCAGCCTGACACAGGGGGGCACTGAAGCTTTCTTT	CASSLTQGGTEAFF